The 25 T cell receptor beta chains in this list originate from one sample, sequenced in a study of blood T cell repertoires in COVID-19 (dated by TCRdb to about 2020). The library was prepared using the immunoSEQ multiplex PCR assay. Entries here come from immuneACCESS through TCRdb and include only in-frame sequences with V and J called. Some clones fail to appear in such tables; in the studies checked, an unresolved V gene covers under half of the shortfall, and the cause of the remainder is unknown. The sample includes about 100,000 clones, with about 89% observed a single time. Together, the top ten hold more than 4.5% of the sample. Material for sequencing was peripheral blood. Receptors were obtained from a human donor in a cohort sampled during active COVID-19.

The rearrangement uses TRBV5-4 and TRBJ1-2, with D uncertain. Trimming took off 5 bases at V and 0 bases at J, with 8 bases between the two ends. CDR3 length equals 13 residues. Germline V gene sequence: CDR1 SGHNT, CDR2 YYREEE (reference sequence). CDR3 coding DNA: TGTGCCAGCAGTCAGAGGGCTAACTATGGCTACACCTTC. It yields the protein CASSQRANYGYTF.

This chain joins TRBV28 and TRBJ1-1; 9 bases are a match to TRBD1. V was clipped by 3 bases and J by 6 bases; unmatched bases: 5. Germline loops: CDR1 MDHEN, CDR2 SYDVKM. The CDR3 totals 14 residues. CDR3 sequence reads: CASSFTTGGPEAFF. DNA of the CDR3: TGTGCCAGCAGTTTTACAACAGGGGGCCCTGAAGCTTTCTTT.

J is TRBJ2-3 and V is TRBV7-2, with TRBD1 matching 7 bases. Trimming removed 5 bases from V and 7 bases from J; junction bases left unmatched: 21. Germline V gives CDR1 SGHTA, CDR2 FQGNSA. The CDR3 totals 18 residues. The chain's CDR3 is CASSLNYPTGLSGHTQYF. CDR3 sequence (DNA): TGTGCCAGCAGCCTAAACTATCCGACAGGGCTCTCCGGGCATACGCAGTATTTT.

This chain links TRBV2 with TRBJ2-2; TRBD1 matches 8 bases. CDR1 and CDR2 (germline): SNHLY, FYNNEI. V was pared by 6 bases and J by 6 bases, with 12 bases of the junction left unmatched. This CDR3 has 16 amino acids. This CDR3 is CASSRTGPGYPGELFF. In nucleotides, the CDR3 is TGTGCCAGCAGCCGGACAGGGCCGGGTTATCCCGGGGAGCTGTTTTTT.

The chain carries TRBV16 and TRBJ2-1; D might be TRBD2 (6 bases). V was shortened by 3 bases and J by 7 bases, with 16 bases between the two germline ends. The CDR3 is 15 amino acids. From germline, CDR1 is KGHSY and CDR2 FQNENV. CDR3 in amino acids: CASSQRGAGGNEQFF. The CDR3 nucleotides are TGTGCCAGCAGCCAGCGGGGCGCCGGAGGAAATGAGCAGTTCTTC.

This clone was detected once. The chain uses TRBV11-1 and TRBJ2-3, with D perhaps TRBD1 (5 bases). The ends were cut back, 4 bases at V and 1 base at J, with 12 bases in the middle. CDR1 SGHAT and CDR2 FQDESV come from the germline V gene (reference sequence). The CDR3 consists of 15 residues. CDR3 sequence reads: CASSSQLGGTDTQYF. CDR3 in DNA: TGTGCCAGCAGCTCACAGCTAGGGGGCACAGATACGCAGTATTTT.

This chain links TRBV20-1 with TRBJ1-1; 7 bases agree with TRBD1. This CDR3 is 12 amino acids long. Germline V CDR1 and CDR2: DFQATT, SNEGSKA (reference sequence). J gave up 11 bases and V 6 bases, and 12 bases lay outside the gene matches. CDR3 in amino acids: CSASRQGILAFF. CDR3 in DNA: TGCAGTGCAAGTAGACAGGGAATATTGGCTTTCTTT.

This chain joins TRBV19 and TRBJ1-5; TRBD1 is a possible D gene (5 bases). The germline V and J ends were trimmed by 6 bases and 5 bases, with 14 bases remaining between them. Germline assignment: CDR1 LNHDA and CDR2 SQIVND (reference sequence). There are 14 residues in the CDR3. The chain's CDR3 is CASSSRGKDQPQHF. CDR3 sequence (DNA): TGTGCCAGTAGCTCAAGGGGCAAGGATCAGCCCCAGCATTTT.

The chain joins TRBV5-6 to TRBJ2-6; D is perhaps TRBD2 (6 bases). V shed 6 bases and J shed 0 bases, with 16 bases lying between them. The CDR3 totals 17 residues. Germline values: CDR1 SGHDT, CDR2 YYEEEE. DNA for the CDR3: TGTGCCAGCACCTGGGGCGGGGATGGCTCTGGGGCCAACGTCCTGACTTTC. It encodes CASTWGGDGSGANVLTF.

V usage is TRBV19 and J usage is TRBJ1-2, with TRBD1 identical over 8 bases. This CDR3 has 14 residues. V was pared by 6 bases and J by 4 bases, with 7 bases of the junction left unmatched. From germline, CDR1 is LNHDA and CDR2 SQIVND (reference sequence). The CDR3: CASRPRQGPYGYTF. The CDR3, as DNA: TGTGCCAGTAGACCCAGACAGGGGCCCTATGGCTACACCTTC. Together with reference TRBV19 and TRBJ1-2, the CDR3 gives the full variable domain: DGGITQSPKYLFRKEGQNVTLSCEQNLNHDAMYWYRQDPGQGLRLIYYSQIVNDFQKGDIAEGYSVSREKKESFPLTVTSAQKNPTAFYLCASRPRQGPYGYTFGSGTRLTVV.

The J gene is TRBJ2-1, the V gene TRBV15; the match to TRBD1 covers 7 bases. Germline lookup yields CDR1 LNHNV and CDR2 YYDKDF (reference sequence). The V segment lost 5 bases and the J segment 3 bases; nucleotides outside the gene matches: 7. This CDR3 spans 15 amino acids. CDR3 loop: CATSPGTASYNEQFF. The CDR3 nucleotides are TGTGCCACCAGCCCTGGGACAGCCAGCTACAATGAGCAGTTCTTC.

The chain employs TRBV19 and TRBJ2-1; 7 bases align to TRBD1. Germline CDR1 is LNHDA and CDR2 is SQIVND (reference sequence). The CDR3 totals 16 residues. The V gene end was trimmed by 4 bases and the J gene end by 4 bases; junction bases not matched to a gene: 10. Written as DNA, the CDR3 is TGTGCCAGTAGTAATGACAGGGAAGTTATTTACAATGAGCAGTTCTTC. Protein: CASSNDREVIYNEQFF.

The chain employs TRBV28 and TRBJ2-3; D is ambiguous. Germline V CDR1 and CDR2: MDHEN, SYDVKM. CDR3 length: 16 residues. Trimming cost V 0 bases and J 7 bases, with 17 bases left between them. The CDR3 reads CASSLWARLSSNTQYF. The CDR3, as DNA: TGTGCCAGCAGTTTATGGGCCAGACTCTCCTCTAATACGCAGTATTTT.

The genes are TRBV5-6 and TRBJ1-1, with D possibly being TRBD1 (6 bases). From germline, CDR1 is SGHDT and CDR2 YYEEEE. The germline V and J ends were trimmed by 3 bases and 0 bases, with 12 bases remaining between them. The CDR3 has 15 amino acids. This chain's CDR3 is CASSSQGTVNTEAFF. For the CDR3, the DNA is TGTGCCAGCAGCTCGCAGGGGACGGTGAACACTGAAGCTTTCTTT.

This chain's CDR3 is CASSPIAGRNTGELFF. CDR3 bases: TGTGCCAGCAGTCCGATAGCGGGGAGGAACACCGGGGAGCTGTTTTTT. The rearrangement uses TRBV28 and TRBJ2-2; 8 nucleotides match TRBD2. CDR3 length equals 16 residues. The V gene's germline CDR1 is MDHEN and CDR2 SYDVKM. The V gene end was trimmed by 5 bases and the J gene end by 1 base; junction bases not matched to a gene: 6.

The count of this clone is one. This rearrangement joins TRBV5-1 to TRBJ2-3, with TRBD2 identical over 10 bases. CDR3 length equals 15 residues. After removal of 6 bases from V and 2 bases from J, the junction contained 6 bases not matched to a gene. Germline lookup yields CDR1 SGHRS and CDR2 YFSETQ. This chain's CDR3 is CASKTSGALTDTQYF. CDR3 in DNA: TGCGCCAGCAAAACTAGCGGGGCGCTCACAGATACGCAGTATTTT.

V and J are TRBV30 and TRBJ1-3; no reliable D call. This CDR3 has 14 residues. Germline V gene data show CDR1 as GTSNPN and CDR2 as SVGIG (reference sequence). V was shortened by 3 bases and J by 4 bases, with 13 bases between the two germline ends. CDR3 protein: CAWRVTRSGNTIYF. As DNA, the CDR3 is TGTGCCTGGAGGGTTACACGTTCAGGAAACACCATATATTTT.

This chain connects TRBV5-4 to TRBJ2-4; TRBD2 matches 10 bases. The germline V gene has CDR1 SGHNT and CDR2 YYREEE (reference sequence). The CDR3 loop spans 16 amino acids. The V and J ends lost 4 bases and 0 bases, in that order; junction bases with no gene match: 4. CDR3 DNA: TGTGCCAGCAGCCCCGGGACTAGCGTAGCCAAAAACATTCAGTACTTC. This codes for CASSPGTSVAKNIQYF.

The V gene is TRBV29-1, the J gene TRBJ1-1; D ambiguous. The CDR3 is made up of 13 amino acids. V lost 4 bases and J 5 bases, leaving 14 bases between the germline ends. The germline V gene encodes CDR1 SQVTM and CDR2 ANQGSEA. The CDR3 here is CSVALGPGTEAFF. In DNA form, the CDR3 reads TGCAGCGTTGCGTTGGGCCCGGGGACTGAAGCTTTCTTT. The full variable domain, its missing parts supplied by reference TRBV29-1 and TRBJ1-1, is SAVISQKPSRDICQRGTSLTIQCQVDSQVTMMFWYRQQPGQSLTLIATANQGSEATYESGFVIDKFPISRPNLTFSTLTVSNMSPEDSSIYLCSVALGPGTEAFFGQGTRLTVV.

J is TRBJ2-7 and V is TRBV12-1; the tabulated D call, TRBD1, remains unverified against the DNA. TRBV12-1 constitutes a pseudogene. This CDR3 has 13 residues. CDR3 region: CASREGQGYEQYF. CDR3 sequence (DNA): TGTGCCAGCAGGGAGGGACAGGGTTACGAGCAGTACTTC.

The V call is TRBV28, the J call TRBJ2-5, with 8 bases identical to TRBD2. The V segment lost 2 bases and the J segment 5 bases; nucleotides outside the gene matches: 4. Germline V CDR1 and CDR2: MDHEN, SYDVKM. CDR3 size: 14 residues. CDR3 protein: CASSLAGGPETQYF. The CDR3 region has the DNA TGTGCCAGCAGTTTAGCGGGGGGCCCGGAGACCCAGTACTTC.

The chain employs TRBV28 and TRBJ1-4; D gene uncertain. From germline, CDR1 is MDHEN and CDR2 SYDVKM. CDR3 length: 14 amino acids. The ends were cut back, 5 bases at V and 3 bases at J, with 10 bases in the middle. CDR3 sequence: CASSPGVANEKLFF. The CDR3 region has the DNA TGTGCCAGCAGTCCCGGAGTTGCTAATGAAAAACTGTTTTTT.

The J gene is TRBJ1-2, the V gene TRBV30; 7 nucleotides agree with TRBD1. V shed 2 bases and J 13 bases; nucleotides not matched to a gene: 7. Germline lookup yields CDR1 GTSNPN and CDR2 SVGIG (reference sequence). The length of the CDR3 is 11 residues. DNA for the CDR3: TGTGCCTGGAGTAGACAGGGCGGTATCACCTTC. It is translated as CAWSRQGGITF.

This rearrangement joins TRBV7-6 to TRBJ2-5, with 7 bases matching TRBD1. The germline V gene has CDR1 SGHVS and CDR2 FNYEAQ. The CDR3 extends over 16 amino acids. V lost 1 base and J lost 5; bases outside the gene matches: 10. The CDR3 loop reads CASSLGSSGTVETQYF. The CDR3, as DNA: TGTGCCAGCAGCTTAGGGTCTTCCGGGACAGTCGAGACCCAGTACTTC.

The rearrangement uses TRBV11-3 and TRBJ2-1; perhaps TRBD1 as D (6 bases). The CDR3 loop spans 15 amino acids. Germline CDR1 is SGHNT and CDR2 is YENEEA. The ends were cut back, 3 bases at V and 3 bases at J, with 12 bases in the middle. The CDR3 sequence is CASSFRDNLYNEQFF. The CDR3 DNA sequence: TGTGCCAGCAGCTTCCGGGACAACCTCTACAATGAGCAGTTCTTC.